This is a list of T cell receptor beta chains from one sample in a study of T-cell reconstitution after alpha-beta-depleted transplantation in children. TCRdb independently ran MiXCR on the PCR reads; one entry per CDR3 protein. The profile shows about 340,000 distinct CDR3 sequences, approximately 10% of them singletons. This sample comprised PBMCs from the stem cell graft donor, obtained from the stem cell graft. These receptors were taken from a human donor who donated a stem cell graft to a child with acute lymphoblastic leukemia. Both conserved end residues are part of each CDR3. The D gene is left open where the match is weak. A row's size may be missing; if present it is once, few, many or a size class.

v_gene	j_gene	abundance	d_gene	CDR3aa	CDR3nt
TRBV27	TRBJ2-1	few	-	CASSLGVAISYNEQFF	TGTGCCAGCAGTTTAGGGGTGGCTATCTCGTACAATGAGCAGTTCTTC
TRBV11-3	TRBJ2-1	many	TRBD2	CASSLVASGYNEQFF	TGTGCCAGCAGCTTAGTGGCTAGCGGGTACAATGAGCAGTTCTTC
TRBV7-2	TRBJ2-3	few	TRBD1	CASNRDSSTDTQYF	TGTGCCAGCAACCGGGACAGTAGCACAGATACGCAGTATTTT
TRBV27	TRBJ2-7	-	-	CASSFFRQGPYEQYF	TGTGCCAGCAGTTTCTTCCGGCAGGGGCCCTACGAGCAGTACTTC
TRBV15	TRBJ2-1	-	-	CATSRDTSSYNEQFF	TGTGCCACCAGCAGAGATACTAGCTCCTACAATGAGCAGTTCTTC
TRBV10-2	TRBJ1-2	few	TRBD1	CASGRDSYGYTF	TGCGCCAGCGGCAGGGACAGCTATGGCTACACCTTC
TRBV20-1	TRBJ1-2	few	-	CSAQRGGGYTF	TGCAGTGCCCAAAGGGGGGGCGGCTACACCTTC
TRBV20-1	TRBJ1-1	-	-	CSARVGGPNTEAFF	TGCAGTGCTAGAGTGGGGGGGCCGAACACTGAAGCTTTCTTT
TRBV11-1	TRBJ1-6	once	TRBD1	CASSLGRDRNSPLHF	TGTGCCAGCAGCTTAGGAAGGGACAGGAATTCACCCCTCCACTTT
TRBV11-2	TRBJ2-1	few	TRBD1	CASSSDRGRVYEQFF	TGTGCCAGCAGCTCAGACAGGGGGCGCGTCTATGAGCAGTTCTTC
TRBV11-3	TRBJ2-1	many	TRBD2	CASSFQSGRGSEQFF	TGTGCCAGCAGCTTCCAAAGCGGGAGGGGATCTGAGCAGTTCTTC